The 8 T cell receptor beta chains below come from one sample, sequenced in a study of technical replicates of blood from a few donors. Libraries were prepared by immunoSEQ multiplex PCR; TCRdb keeps only in-frame clonotypes and omits some of them. The data contain some 56,000 clones, nearly 95% of them singletons. Sequencing was performed on PBMCs. These receptors all come from a human donor in good health. Some clones in this sample may be carry-over from other donors' samples.

This chain joins TRBV7-2 and TRBJ1-2, with 8 bases lining up with TRBD1. Looked up from germline, CDR1 is SGHTA and CDR2 is FQGNSA. V was clipped by 5 bases and J by 3 bases; unmatched bases: 8. The CDR3 loop spans 15 amino acids. The CDR3 DNA reads TGTGCCAGCAGCCTGACAGGGGCGGGAGACTATGGCTACACCTTC. The encoded protein is CASSLTGAGDYGYTF.

This sequence joins TRBV2 and TRBJ1-3, with 8 bases identical to TRBD1. Per the germline V gene, CDR1 is SNHLY and CDR2 is FYNNEI. The CDR3 is 15 amino acids. V trimming: 4 bases; J trimming: 4 bases; junction bases outside the gene matches: 6. As DNA, the CDR3 is TGTGCCAGCAGTGTACAAGGACAGGGAGGAAACACCATATATTTT. It encodes CASSVQGQGGNTIYF.

The sample holds one count of this clone. The chain couples TRBV6-5 to TRBJ2-7; 9 bases are a match to TRBD2. With 7 bases clipped from V and 0 bases from J, the junction kept 7 bases outside the gene matches. Germline assignment: CDR1 MNHEY and CDR2 SVGAGI. The CDR3 runs to 15 residues. CDR3 in DNA: TGTGCCAGCAACCCTAATAGCGGGGGCTCCTACGAGCAGTACTTC. Its protein is CASNPNSGGSYEQYF.

The chain joins TRBV11-1 to TRBJ1-2, with no clear D. The V gene's germline CDR1 is SGHAT and CDR2 FQDESV (reference sequence). Trimming took 5 bases from V and 3 from J, leaving 13 bases between them. The CDR3 runs to 14 residues. As DNA, the CDR3 is TGTGCCAGCAGCCCACCAAACAGTTACTATGGCTACACCTTC. Its protein is CASSPPNSYYGYTF.

The chain's CDR3 is CAWSVRSSYEQYF. The CDR3, as DNA: TGTGCCTGGAGTGTTAGGAGCTCCTACGAGCAGTACTTC. The rearrangement links TRBV30 to TRBJ2-7; D uncertain. V was cut by 0 bases and J by 0 bases, with 6 bases left in between. The CDR3 length is 13 residues. Germline CDR1 GTSNPN, CDR2 SVGIG (reference sequence).

V gene TRBV18 combines with J gene TRBJ1-3, with D possibly matching TRBD1 (6 bases). The CDR3 has 17 amino acids. V dropped 3 bases and J dropped 0 bases, with 15 bases sitting between them. The germline V gene has CDR1 KGHSH and CDR2 LQKENI. The CDR3 sequence: CASSPPTGRISGNTIYF. CDR3 bases: TGTGCCAGCTCACCTCCGACAGGTCGGATCTCTGGAAACACCATATATTTT.

The CDR3 loop is CASKVAGETQYF. CDR3 coding DNA: TGTGCCAGCAAGGTGGCGGGAGAGACCCAGTACTTC. This chain uses TRBV2 with TRBJ2-5; possible D gene TRBD2, 5 bases. The germline V gene encodes CDR1 SNHLY and CDR2 FYNNEI. V lost 7 bases and J lost 4, with 10 bases in between. This CDR3 has 12 amino acids.

The chain links TRBV7-3 to TRBJ2-2, with 10 bases fitting TRBD2. The length of the CDR3 is 14 residues. The germline CDR1 and CDR2 sequences are SGHTA and FQGTGA. V gave up 1 base and J gave up 11 bases; unmatched junction bases: 4. CDR3 coding DNA: TGTGCCAGCAGCTTAATCGCTAGCGGGGGCGAGCTGTTTTTT. Encoded protein: CASSLIASGGELFF.